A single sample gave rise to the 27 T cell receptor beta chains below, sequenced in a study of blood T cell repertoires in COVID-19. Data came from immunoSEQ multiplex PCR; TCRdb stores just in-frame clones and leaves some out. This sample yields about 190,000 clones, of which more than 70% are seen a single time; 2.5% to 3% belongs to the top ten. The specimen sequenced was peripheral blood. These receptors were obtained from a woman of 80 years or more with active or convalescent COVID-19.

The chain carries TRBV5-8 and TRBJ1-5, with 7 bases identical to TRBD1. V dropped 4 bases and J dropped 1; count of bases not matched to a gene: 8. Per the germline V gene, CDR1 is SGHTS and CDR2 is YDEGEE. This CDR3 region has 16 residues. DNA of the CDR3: TGTGCCAGCAGCCCTCCGACAGGGATGAGCAATCAGCCCCAGCATTTT. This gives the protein CASSPPTGMSNQPQHF.

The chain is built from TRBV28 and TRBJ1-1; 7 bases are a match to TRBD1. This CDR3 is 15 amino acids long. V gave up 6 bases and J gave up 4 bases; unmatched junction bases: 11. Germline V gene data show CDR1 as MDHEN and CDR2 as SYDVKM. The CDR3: CASSPPVEGATEAFF. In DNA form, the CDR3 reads TGTGCCAGCAGCCCCCCAGTTGAGGGGGCCACTGAAGCTTTCTTT.

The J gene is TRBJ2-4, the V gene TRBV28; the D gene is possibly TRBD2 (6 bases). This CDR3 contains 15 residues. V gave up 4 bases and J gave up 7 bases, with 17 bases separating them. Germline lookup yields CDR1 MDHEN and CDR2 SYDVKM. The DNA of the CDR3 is TGTGCCAGCAGTTCTACCGGACTACTCGGTAACATTCAGTACTTC. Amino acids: CASSSTGLLGNIQYF.

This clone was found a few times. CDR3 residues: CASSSKRDQETQYF. The CDR3 DNA is TGTGCCAGCAGCTCCAAGCGGGACCAAGAGACCCAGTACTTC. This chain connects TRBV5-4 to TRBJ2-5, with D possibly TRBD2 on 6 matching bases. This CDR3 spans 14 amino acids. The V gene's germline CDR1 is SGHNT and CDR2 YYREEE (reference sequence). The V gene lost 3 bases and the J gene lost 0 bases, with 9 bases spanning the gap.

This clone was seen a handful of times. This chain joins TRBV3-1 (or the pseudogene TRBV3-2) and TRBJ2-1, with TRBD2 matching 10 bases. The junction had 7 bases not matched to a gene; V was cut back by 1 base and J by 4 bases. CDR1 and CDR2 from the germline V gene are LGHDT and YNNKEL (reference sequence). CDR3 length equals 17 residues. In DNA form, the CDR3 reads TGTGCCAGCAGCCAAGTAAGAGCGGGGGGGAAATACAATGAGCAGTTCTTC. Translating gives CASSQVRAGGKYNEQFF.

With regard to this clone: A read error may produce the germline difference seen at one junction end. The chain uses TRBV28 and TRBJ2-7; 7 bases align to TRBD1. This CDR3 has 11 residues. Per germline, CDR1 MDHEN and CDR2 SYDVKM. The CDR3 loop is CASSTRDSQHF. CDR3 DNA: TGTGCCAGCAGTACCCGGGACAGCCAGCACTTC.

The CDR3 bases are TGTGCCAGCAGGGGAACAGGGTCCCACGACACTGAAGCTTTCTTT. Residues: CASRGTGSHDTEAFF. The V call is TRBV28, the J call TRBJ1-1, with a weak D call TRBD1 (6 bases). Trimming stripped 6 bases from V and 3 bases from J, with 17 bases between. CDR1 is MDHEN, CDR2 SYDVKM, per germline. This CDR3 has 15 amino acids.

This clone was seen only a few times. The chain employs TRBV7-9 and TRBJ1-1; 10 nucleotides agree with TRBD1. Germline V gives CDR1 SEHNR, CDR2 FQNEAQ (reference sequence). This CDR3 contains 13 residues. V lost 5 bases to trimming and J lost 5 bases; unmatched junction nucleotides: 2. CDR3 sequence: CASSGTGVTEAFF. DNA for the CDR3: TGTGCCAGCAGCGGGACAGGGGTAACTGAAGCTTTCTTT.

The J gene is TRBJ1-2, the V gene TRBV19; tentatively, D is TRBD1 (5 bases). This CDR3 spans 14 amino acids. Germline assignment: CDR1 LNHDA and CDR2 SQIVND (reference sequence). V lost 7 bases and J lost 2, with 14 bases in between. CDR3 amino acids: CASTWGVSNYGYTF. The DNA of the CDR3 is TGTGCCAGTACTTGGGGGGTCAGCAACTATGGCTACACCTTC.

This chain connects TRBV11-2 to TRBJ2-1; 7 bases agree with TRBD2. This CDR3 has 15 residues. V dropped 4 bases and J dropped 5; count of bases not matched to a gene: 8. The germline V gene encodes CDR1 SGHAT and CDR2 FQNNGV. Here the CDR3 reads CASSSLQRDHNEQFF. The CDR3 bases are TGTGCCAGCAGCTCTCTCCAGCGGGACCACAATGAGCAGTTCTTC.

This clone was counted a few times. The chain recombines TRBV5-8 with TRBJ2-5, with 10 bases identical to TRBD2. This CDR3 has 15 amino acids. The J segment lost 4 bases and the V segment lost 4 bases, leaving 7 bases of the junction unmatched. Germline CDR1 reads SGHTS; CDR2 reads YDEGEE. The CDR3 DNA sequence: TGTGCCAGCAGCCGGGTAGCGGGGGGAGGAGAGACCCAGTACTTC. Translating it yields CASSRVAGGGETQYF.

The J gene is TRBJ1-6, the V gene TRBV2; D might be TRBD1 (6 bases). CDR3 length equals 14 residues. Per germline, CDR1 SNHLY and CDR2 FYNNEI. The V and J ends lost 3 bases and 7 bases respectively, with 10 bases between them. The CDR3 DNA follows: TGTGCCAGCAGTGAGAACAGGGTCAATTCACCCCTCCACTTT. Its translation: CASSENRVNSPLHF. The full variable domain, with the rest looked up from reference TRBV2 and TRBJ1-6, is EPEVTQTPSHQVTQMGQEVILRCVPISNHLYFYWYRQILGQKVEFLVSFYNNEISEKSEIFDDQFSVERPDGSNFTLKIRSTKLEDSAMYFCASSENRVNSPLHFGNGTRLTVT.

CDR3 amino acids: CASSLGQGYEQYF. The CDR3, as DNA: TGCGCCAGCAGTCTAGGACAGGGCTACGAGCAGTACTTC. This sequence joins TRBV10-1 and TRBJ2-7; 8 bases line up with TRBD1. This CDR3 region has 13 residues. Germline values: CDR1 WNHNN, CDR2 SYGVQD (reference sequence). J gave up 3 bases and V 5 bases, and 3 bases lay outside the gene matches.

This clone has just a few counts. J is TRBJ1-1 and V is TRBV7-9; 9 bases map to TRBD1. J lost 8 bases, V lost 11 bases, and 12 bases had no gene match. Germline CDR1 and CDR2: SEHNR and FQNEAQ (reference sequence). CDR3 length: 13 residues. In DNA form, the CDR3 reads TGTGCCGCTTCGGGACAGGGATTAACCGAAGCTTTCTTT. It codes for CAASGQGLTEAFF.

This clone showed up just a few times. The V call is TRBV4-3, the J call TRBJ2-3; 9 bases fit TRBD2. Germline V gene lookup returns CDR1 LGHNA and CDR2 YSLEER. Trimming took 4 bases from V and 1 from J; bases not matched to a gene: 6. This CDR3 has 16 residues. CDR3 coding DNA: TGCGCCAGCAGCCGACCGACTAGCGGTGGCACAGATACGCAGTATTTT. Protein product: CASSRPTSGGTDTQYF.

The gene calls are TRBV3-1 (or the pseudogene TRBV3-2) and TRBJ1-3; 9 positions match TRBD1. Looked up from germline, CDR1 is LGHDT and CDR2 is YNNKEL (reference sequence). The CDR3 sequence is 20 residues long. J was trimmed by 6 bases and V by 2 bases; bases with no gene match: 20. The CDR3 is CASSQPWSTPGQGIENTIYF. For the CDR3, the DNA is TGTGCCAGCAGCCAACCCTGGTCCACACCGGGACAGGGAATAGAAAACACCATATATTTT.

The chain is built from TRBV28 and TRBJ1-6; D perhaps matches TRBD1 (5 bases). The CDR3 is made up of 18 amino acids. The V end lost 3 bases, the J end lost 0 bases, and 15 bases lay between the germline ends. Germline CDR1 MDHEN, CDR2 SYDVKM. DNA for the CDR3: TGTGCCAGCAGTTTCCCCGTGACAGTTAGCTCCTATAATTCACCCCTCCACTTT. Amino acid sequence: CASSFPVTVSSYNSPLHF.

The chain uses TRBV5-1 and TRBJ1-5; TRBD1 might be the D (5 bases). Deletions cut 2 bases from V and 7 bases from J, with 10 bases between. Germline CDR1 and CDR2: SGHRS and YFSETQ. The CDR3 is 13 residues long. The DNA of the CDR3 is TGCGCCAGCAGCTTAACAGGTAGCCAGCCCCAGCATTTT. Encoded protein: CASSLTGSQPQHF.

For the CDR3, the DNA is TGTGCCAGCAGTACCCGGACAGGGATGCGGGAAAAACTGTTTTTT. Amino acid sequence: CASSTRTGMREKLFF. The V gene is TRBV28, the J gene TRBJ1-4; 8 bases are shared with TRBD1. The CDR3 is 15 residues long. Germline values: CDR1 MDHEN, CDR2 SYDVKM. V lost 5 bases, J lost 8 bases, and 10 bases stayed unmatched.

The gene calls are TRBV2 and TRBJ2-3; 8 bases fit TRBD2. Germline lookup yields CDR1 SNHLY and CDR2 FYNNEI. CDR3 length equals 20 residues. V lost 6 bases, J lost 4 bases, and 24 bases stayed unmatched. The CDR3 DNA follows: TGTGCCAGCAGCTCGACCGGGAGGGCTAGCGGGCTGGTAATGGCAGATACGCAGTATTTT. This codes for CASSSTGRASGLVMADTQYF.

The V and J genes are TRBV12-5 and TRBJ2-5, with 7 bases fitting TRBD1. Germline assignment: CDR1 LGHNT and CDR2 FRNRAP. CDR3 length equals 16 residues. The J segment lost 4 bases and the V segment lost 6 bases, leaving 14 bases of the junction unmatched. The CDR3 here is CASGWSTGRIPETQYF. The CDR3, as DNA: TGTGCTAGTGGCTGGTCGACAGGGCGGATTCCAGAGACCCAGTACTTC.

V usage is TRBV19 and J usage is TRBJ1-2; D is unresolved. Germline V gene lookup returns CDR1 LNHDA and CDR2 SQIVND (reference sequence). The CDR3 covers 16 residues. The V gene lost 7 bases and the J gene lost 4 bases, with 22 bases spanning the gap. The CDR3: CASKAGKRYPGYGYTF. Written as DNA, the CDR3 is TGTGCCAGTAAGGCGGGAAAGCGCTACCCAGGCTATGGCTACACCTTC.

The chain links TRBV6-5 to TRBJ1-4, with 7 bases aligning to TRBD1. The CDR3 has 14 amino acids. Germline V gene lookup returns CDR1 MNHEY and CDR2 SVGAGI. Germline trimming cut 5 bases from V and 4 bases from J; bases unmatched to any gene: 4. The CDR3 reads CASSMTGYNEKLFF. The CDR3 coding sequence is TGTGCCAGCAGTATGACAGGGTATAATGAAAAACTGTTTTTT.

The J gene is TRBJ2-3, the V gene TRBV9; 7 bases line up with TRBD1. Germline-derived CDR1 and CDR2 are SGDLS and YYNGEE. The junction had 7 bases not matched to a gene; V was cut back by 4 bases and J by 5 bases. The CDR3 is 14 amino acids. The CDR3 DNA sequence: TGTGCCAGCAGCCCCCGACAGGGCAAAGATACGCAGTATTTT. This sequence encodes CASSPRQGKDTQYF. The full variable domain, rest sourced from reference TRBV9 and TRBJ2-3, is DSGVTQTPKHLITATGQRVTLRCSPRSGDLSVYWYQQSLDQGLQFLIQYYNGEERAKGNILERFSAQQFPDLHSELNLSSLELGDSALYFCASSPRQGKDTQYFGPGTRLTVL.

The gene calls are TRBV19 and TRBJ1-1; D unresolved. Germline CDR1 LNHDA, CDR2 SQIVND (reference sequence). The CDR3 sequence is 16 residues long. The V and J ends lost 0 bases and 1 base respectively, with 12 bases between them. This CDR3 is CASSIEVGGWNTEAFF. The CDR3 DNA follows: TGTGCCAGTAGTATAGAGGTGGGAGGATGGAACACTGAAGCTTTCTTT.

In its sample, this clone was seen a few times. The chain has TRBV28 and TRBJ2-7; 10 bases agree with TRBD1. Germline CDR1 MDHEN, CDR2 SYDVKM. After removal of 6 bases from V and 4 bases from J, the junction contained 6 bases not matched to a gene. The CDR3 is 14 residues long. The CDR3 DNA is TGTGCCAGCAGCCTGACAGGGGGCAGTTACGAGCAGTACTTC. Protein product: CASSLTGGSYEQYF.

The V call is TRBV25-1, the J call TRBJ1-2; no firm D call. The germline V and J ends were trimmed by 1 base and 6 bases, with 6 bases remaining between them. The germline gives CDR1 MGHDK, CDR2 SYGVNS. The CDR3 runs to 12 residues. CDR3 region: CASSEWEDGYTF. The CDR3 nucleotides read TGTGCCAGCAGTGAATGGGAGGATGGCTACACCTTC.